Here is one T cell receptor beta chain with its context. The sample comes from a study of blood T cell repertoires in COVID-19. Study summary: Spain, Italy and the United States supplied samples that represented acute and convalescent COVID-19.

Some clones are missing from TCRdb's copy, which holds only in-frame ones; the method was immunoSEQ multiplex PCR. The repertoire holds over 50,000 clones, with roughly 86% as singletons. The length of the CDR3 is 16 residues. Trimming pared 1 base from V and 4 bases from J, leaving 17 bases between. The germline V gene encodes CDR1 SGHDN and CDR2 FVKESK. Sequencing input: peripheral blood. The sequence was collected from a human donor in a cohort sampled during active COVID-19. V gene TRBV14 combines with J gene TRBJ2-7; D is undetermined. DNA of the CDR3: TGTGCCAGCAGCCAAGTATCGAGGCTACTCCTGTACGAGCAGTACTTC. Amino acid sequence: CASSQVSRLLLYEQYF.